This TCR beta chain was sequenced during a study of shared clonotypes between healthy human individuals. Sorted-subset replicate PCR reactions were performed with 150 to 200 ng DNA, corresponding to roughly 30,000 T cell genomes. Here immunoSEQ multiplex PCR was the method, and the copy in TCRdb shows in-frame clones only, minus some. This sample has roughly 1 million clones; 65% to 80% occur once, and the top ten carry about 1.5%. Germline V gene lookup returns CDR1 LNHDA and CDR2 SQIVND (reference sequence). Trimming cost V 5 bases and J 16 bases, with 20 bases left between them. The CDR3 totals 13 residues.

The clonotype originates from a man in his late teens or twenties in good health. The sample comprised memory CD4+ T cells sorted from blood. Sample subset: CD45RA-negative fraction. The chain joins TRBV19 to TRBJ2-2; D possibly matches TRBD1 or TRBD2 (5 bases each). This CDR3 is CASSPRIGASGFF. The DNA for the CDR3 is TGTGCCAGTAGTCCCCGCATCGGGGCCTCCGGGTTTTTT.